This is a list of T cell receptor beta chains from one sample in a study of T cell responses to AZD1222 COVID-19 vaccine. Repertoires were generated with immunoSEQ multiplex PCR, while TCRdb's copy carries only in-frame clones and drops some. The sample yields about 140,000 clones, around 92% seen once. The sample here was peripheral blood, taken 28 days after the second AZD1222 dose. Source of these receptors: an adult who received the AZD1222 COVID-19 vaccine. Each CDR3 is given with its conserved first and last residue. The D gene is left open where the match is weak. The size field is filled for only some rows; it gives once, few, many or a size class.

>TRBJ1-2|TRBV25-1|TRBD1|NA
CASSDAGTGAPGYTF
TGTGCCAGCAGTGATGCCGGGACAGGGGCACCGGGCTACACCTTC
>TRBJ2-3|TRBV5-4|NA|NA
CASSRLGGDTQYF
TGTGCCAGCAGCCGCCTGGGAGGAGATACGCAGTATTTT
>TRBJ2-2|TRBV23-1|TRBD2|NA
CASSQGGRGNANTGELFF
TGCGCCAGCAGTCAGGGCGGGAGAGGAAACGCGAACACCGGGGAGCTGTTTTTT
>TRBJ2-3|TRBV29-1|NA|NA
CSARTGGADTQYF
TGCAGCGCCCGGACCGGAGGAGCAGATACGCAGTATTTT
>TRBJ1-4|TRBV5-8|NA|once
CASSLDARGFEKLFF
TGTGCCAGCAGCTTGGATGCCAGGGGATTTGAAAAACTGTTTTTT
>TRBJ2-5|TRBV18|TRBD2|NA
CASSPPIIAGGQETQYF
TGTGCCAGCTCACCCCCGATCATTGCGGGAGGGCAAGAGACCCAGTACTTC
>TRBJ2-3|TRBV7-3|TRBD1|NA
CASSLGDRADTQYF
TGTGCCAGCAGCTTGGGGGACAGAGCAGATACGCAGTATTTT
>TRBJ1-2|TRBV28|NA|NA
CASSLDPSRDYGYTF
TGTGCCAGCAGTTTAGACCCTTCCAGGGATTATGGCTACACCTTC
>TRBJ1-2|TRBV19|TRBD1|once
CASSTLWQGVSYGYTF
TGTGCCAGTAGTACCCTCTGGCAGGGGGTAAGCTATGGCTACACCTTC
>TRBJ1-5|TRBV7-9|NA|NA
CASSHTAAGSQPQHF
TGTGCCAGCAGCCATACCGCGGCAGGGAGTCAGCCCCAGCATTTT